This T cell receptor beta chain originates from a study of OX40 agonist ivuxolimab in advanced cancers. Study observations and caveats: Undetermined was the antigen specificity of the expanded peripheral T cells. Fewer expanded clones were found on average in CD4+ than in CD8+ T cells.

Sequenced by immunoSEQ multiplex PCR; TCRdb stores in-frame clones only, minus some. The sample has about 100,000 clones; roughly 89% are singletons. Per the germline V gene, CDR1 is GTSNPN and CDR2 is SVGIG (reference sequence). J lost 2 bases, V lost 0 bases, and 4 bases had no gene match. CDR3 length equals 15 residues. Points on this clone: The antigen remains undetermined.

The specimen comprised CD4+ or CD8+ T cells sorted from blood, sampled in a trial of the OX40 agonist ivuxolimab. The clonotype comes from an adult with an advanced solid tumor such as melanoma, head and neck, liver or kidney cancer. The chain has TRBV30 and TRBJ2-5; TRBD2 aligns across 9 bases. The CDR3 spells CAWSVSTSGQETQYF. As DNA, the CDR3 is TGTGCCTGGAGTGTGTCGACTAGCGGACAAGAGACCCAGTACTTC.